These 14 T cell receptor beta chains came from one sample sequenced in a study of CD8 T cells in Susac syndrome. Random-hexamer reverse transcription was applied to roughly 0.5 to 1 ug RNA. TCRdb ran MiXCR on the immunoSEQ multiplex PCR reads and lists one entry per CDR3 protein. This sample has 150,000 to 200,000 distinct CDR3 sequences, with around 95% found just once. Sequenced input: CD4+ T cells from PBMCs. These receptors all come from a human donor with multiple sclerosis.

The chain employs TRBV30 and TRBJ1-2; D is perhaps TRBD1 (5 bases). The V gene's germline CDR1 is GTSNPN and CDR2 SVGIG (reference sequence). The CDR3 runs to 15 residues. Trimming pared 1 base from V and 2 bases from J, leaving 14 bases between. The CDR3 coding sequence is TGTGCCTGGAGTGGCGTCAAGAGGGGAAACTATGGCTACACCTTC. Residues: CAWSGVKRGNYGYTF.

The chain uses TRBV20-1 and TRBJ1-4, with D possibly TRBD1 on 5 matching bases. The V end lost 6 bases, the J end lost 4 bases, and 18 bases lay between the germline ends. Per the germline V gene, CDR1 is DFQATT and CDR2 is SNEGSKA (reference sequence). The CDR3 is 15 amino acids. The CDR3 here is CSAQGLRAHNEKLFF. In DNA, the CDR3 is TGCAGTGCCCAGGGACTCCGGGCTCATAATGAAAAACTGTTTTTT.

This chain uses TRBV18 with TRBJ1-6; TRBD1 agrees at 9 bases. The CDR3 consists of 16 residues. CDR1 is KGHSH, CDR2 LQKENI, per germline. V dropped 2 bases and J dropped 8; count of bases not matched to a gene: 7. The CDR3 reads CASSPLTGGADSPLHF. Here the CDR3 DNA reads TGTGCCAGCTCACCATTAACAGGGGGCGCGGATTCACCCCTCCACTTT.

The V and J genes are TRBV6-2 or TRBV6-3 and TRBJ1-1, with TRBD1 as a possible D gene (6 bases). V was trimmed by 11 bases and J by 5 bases, leaving 21 bases between them. The length of the CDR3 is 14 residues. The germline V gene has CDR1 MNHEY and CDR2 SVGEGT. The DNA for the CDR3 is TGTGCCGTCCAACCGGGACATTTAGTGACTGAAGCTTTCTTT. It encodes CAVQPGHLVTEAFF.

The rearrangement links TRBV28 to TRBJ1-1; no firm D call. Germline CDR1 and CDR2: MDHEN and SYDVKM. Trimming took off 5 bases at V and 0 bases at J, with 10 bases between the two ends. This CDR3 is built from 14 residues. The CDR3 loop is CASSLGPLNTEAFF. CDR3 sequence (DNA): TGTGCCAGCAGTCTTGGGCCGCTGAACACTGAAGCTTTCTTT.

This chain connects TRBV29-1 to TRBJ2-3, with D perhaps assigned TRBD1 or TRBD2 (5 bases each). Trimming took 2 bases from V and 1 from J, leaving 10 bases between them. The CDR3 loop spans 14 amino acids. Per germline, CDR1 SQVTM and CDR2 ANQGSEA. CDR3 bases: TGCAGCGTTGAACGAGGGGCAGGCACAGATACGCAGTATTTT. Translating it yields CSVERGAGTDTQYF.

Worth noting for this clonotype: The junction and the germline gene differ at one end; a read error may be behind it. This rearrangement joins TRBV7-7 to TRBJ2-7; 9 bases line up with TRBD1. This CDR3 spans 13 amino acids. The germline CDR1 and CDR2 sequences are SSHAT and FNYEAQ (reference sequence). CDR3 nucleotides: TGTGCTAGCAGCCTCGACAGGGGGAACGAGCAGTACTTC. It specifies CASSLDRGNEQYF. The whole variable domain, filled in from reference TRBV7-7 and TRBJ2-7, reads GAGVSQSPRYKVTKRGQDVTLRCDPISSHATLYWYQQALGQGPEFLTYFNYEAQPDKSGLPSDRFSAERPEGSISTLTIQRTEQRDSAMYRCASSLDRGNEQYFGPGTRLTVT.

The rearrangement uses TRBV30 and TRBJ2-3; D call uncertain. Trimming took 5 bases from V and 0 from J, leaving 6 bases between them. The germline CDR1 and CDR2 sequences are GTSNPN and SVGIG (reference sequence). The CDR3 consists of 12 residues. The CDR3 nucleotides read TGTGCCTGGGGTGGTAGCACAGATACGCAGTATTTT. Its translation is CAWGGSTDTQYF.

The chain joins TRBV10-3 to TRBJ2-5, with D perhaps being TRBD1 or TRBD2 (5 bases each). Trimming left V 11 bases short and J 5 bases short, with 18 bases between. From germline, CDR1 is ENHRY and CDR2 SYGVKD. CDR3 length: 13 amino acids. CDR3 DNA sequence: TGTGCCTCTTCGGTGGGACCTAGGGAGACCCAGTACTTC. This encodes CASSVGPRETQYF.

This chain connects TRBV28 to TRBJ2-7; the match to TRBD1 covers 7 bases. After removal of 3 bases from V and 4 bases from J, the junction contained 18 bases not matched to a gene. The germline V gene encodes CDR1 MDHEN and CDR2 SYDVKM. This CDR3 contains 18 residues. Here the CDR3 reads CASSFGFRSGGRIYEQYF. The CDR3 coding sequence is TGTGCCAGCAGTTTTGGATTCCGCTCAGGGGGACGGATTTACGAGCAGTACTTC.

This clonotype turned up a few times. The J gene is TRBJ2-5, the V gene TRBV7-2; tentative D call: TRBD2 (5 bases). In germline, CDR1 is SGHTA, CDR2 FQGNSA. The germline V and J ends were trimmed by 1 base and 0 bases, with 9 bases remaining between them. CDR3 length equals 15 residues. In DNA, the CDR3 is TGTGCCAGCAGCTTAGGGACTGGGAACCAAGAGACCCAGTACTTC. Amino acids: CASSLGTGNQETQYF.

The rearrangement uses TRBV30 and TRBJ2-3, with 13 bases identical to TRBD2. V shed 2 bases and J 3 bases; nucleotides not matched to a gene: 8. CDR1 and CDR2 (germline): GTSNPN, SVGIG (reference sequence). This CDR3 is 17 amino acids long. The CDR3 bases are TGTGCCTGGAGTTCGAGGGGACTAGCGGGGTTTACAGATACGCAGTATTTT. Amino acids: CAWSSRGLAGFTDTQYF.

The rearrangement joins TRBV4-2 to TRBJ2-7, with 11 positions matching TRBD1. Trimming removed 2 bases from V and 4 bases from J; junction bases left unmatched: 4. CDR1 is LGHNA and CDR2 is YNFKEQ in the germline V gene. This CDR3 contains 15 residues. Here the CDR3 reads CASSQPGQGGYEQYF. The CDR3 nucleotides are TGTGCCAGCAGCCAACCGGGACAGGGGGGTTACGAGCAGTACTTC.

The J gene is TRBJ1-2, the V gene TRBV3-1; D call uncertain. V was clipped by 2 bases and J by 4 bases, with 5 bases between them. The CDR3 contains 12 residues. Germline-derived CDR1 and CDR2 are LGHDT and YNNKEL (reference sequence). CDR3 in amino acids: CASSQSSYGYTF. The CDR3 bases are TGTGCCAGCAGCCAATCGAGCTATGGCTACACCTTC.